Each of the 14 T cell receptor beta chains below was sequenced from the same sample in a study of blood T cells in healthy people across ages (dated by TCRdb to between 2015 and 2017). The library relied on 5' RACE. Sequenced on an Illumina HiSeq 2500. A second roughly 6 to 11 cycle PCR used a sample-barcoded 5' primer and a J-beta primer mix. TCRdb handled the public reads itself, with Q25 trimming in fastp and clone calling in MiXCR, and kept productive beta chains. Every distinct CDR3 protein forms one entry, paired with its most common genes and DNA. In all, the sample holds approximately 800,000 distinct CDR3 sequences, and roughly 26% of those were seen once. 3% of the sample rests with the top ten. This same sample was also part of a study on T cells of mothers and their children.

Sequencing was carried out using blood. All receptors derive from a boy aged 5-17 years in good health.

This clonotype appeared a few times. The chain combines TRBV20-1 with TRBJ1-6; unclear D gene. CDR3 length equals 15 residues. CDR1 is DFQATT, CDR2 SNEGSKA, per germline (reference sequence). The ends were cut back, 6 bases at V and 5 bases at J, with 17 bases in the middle. The CDR3 region is CSAGTELADNSPLHF. In nucleotides, the CDR3 is TGCAGTGCGGGTACGGAGCTAGCTGATAATTCACCCCTCCACTTT.

This chain uses TRBV12-3 or TRBV12-4 with TRBJ1-2, with D perhaps matching TRBD1 (6 bases). V lost 6 bases and J lost 8, with 19 bases in between. The CDR3 covers 14 residues. CDR3 sequence: CASSLQQGGTGYTF. CDR3 nucleotides: TGTGCCAGCAGCCTTCAACAGGGCGGGACCGGCTACACCTTC.

This clonotype was detected only a few times. The chain is built from TRBV20-1 and TRBJ1-3; 7 bases map to TRBD1. Losses at the gene ends were 6 bases for V and 0 bases for J; bases not matched to a gene: 2. Looked up from germline, CDR1 is DFQATT and CDR2 is SNEGSKA (reference sequence). The CDR3 is 13 amino acids. This CDR3 reads CSATGSSGNTIYF. CDR3 DNA: TGCAGTGCGACAGGGAGCTCTGGAAACACCATATATTTT.

This clonotype was seen more than once but under ten times. The chain combines TRBV28 with TRBJ2-7, with 9 bases that match TRBD1. J gave up 5 bases and V 7 bases, and 18 bases lay outside the gene matches. Germline V CDR1 and CDR2: MDHEN, SYDVKM. The CDR3 spans 17 residues. The CDR3 region has the DNA TGTGCCAGCACGGCGGGACCGGGACAGGGAGGGGATAACGAGCAGTACTTC. It specifies CASTAGPGQGGDNEQYF.

This chain uses TRBV11-1 with TRBJ2-5, with TRBD1 matching over 7 bases. The J call may be in error: the DNA end matches TRBJ2-1 better. The CDR3 totals 13 residues. Germline assignment: CDR1 SGHAT and CDR2 FQDESV (reference sequence). This chain's CDR3 is CASTFTGADEQFF. The CDR3 DNA follows: TGTGCCAGCACCTTCACAGGGGCGGATGAGCAGTTCTTC.

In this sample, this clonotype turned up a few times. This sequence joins TRBV21-1 and TRBJ2-1; the table's TRBD1 call for D was not verified on the DNA. The J call may be incorrect, as the DNA end agrees better with TRBJ2-5. TRBV21-1 is a pseudogene segment. This CDR3 spans 19 amino acids. The CDR3 DNA reads as TGTGCCAGCAGCAAAGTCCCCTCAGGCAGGTACCGAGTCCAAGAGACCCAGTACTTC. Translating it yields CASSKVPSGRYRVQETQYF.

This clonotype was detected only a few times. The chain combines TRBV20-1 with TRBJ2-1, with 8 bases matching TRBD2. Germline V lookup: CDR1 DFQATT, CDR2 SNEGSKA (reference sequence). V dropped 7 bases and J dropped 5; count of bases not matched to a gene: 10. This CDR3 comprises 14 residues. CDR3 sequence: CSVAPGLGNNEQFF. CDR3 sequence (DNA): TGCAGTGTTGCGCCGGGACTAGGGAACAATGAGCAGTTCTTC.

The rearrangement uses TRBV12-5 and TRBJ1-3, with TRBD1 identical over 10 bases. Germline lookup yields CDR1 LGHNT and CDR2 FRNRAP. This CDR3 spans 20 amino acids. With 0 bases clipped from V and 3 bases from J, the junction kept 14 bases outside the gene matches. CDR3 sequence (DNA): TGTGCTAGTGGTTTGGTACCCAACCGGGACAGGGGCCCTGTTGGAAACACCATATATTTT. Residues: CASGLVPNRDRGPVGNTIYF.

The chain couples TRBV7-2 to TRBJ1-1; possibly TRBD1 for D (6 bases). The CDR3 extends over 15 amino acids. Trimming left V 0 bases short and J 2 bases short, with 10 bases between. Germline CDR1 reads SGHTA; CDR2 reads FQGNSA. The CDR3 DNA is TGTGCCAGCAGCTTAGCAGACAGGTACAACACTGAAGCTTTCTTT. Its translation: CASSLADRYNTEAFF.

This clonotype was counted a single time. The chain recombines TRBV13 with TRBJ2-7; 9 bases line up with TRBD2. The J call may be in error: the DNA end matches TRBJ2-1 better. CDR1 is PRHDT, CDR2 FYEKMQ, per germline (reference sequence). There are 16 residues in the CDR3. CDR3 DNA sequence: TGTGCCAGCAGCTTCGGGGGTAGCGGGAGCTTGAATGAGCAGTTCTTC. Amino acids: CASSFGGSGSLNEQFF.

J is TRBJ1-1 and V is TRBV3-1; perhaps TRBD1 as D (6 bases). V gave up 0 bases and J gave up 4 bases, with 9 bases separating them. This CDR3 contains 14 residues. Germline-derived CDR1 and CDR2 are LGHDT and YNNKEL (reference sequence). The CDR3 is CASSQEQGGTEAFF. The CDR3 DNA sequence: TGTGCCAGCAGCCAAGAACAGGGTGGCACTGAAGCTTTCTTT. The full variable domain, completed using reference TRBV3-1 and TRBJ1-1, is DTAVSQTPKYLVTQMGNDKSIKCEQNLGHDTMYWYKQDSKKFLKIMFSYNNKELIINETVPNRFSPKSPDKAHLNLHINSLELGDSAVYFCASSQEQGGTEAFFGQGTRLTVV.

This clonotype was recorded at least ten times. The CDR3: CSARRTSRETQYF. The CDR3 DNA sequence: TGCAGTGCTAGAAGGACTAGCAGGGAGACCCAGTACTTC. This chain connects TRBV20-1 to TRBJ2-5; 8 bases line up with TRBD2. This CDR3 is built from 13 residues. Germline loops: CDR1 DFQATT, CDR2 SNEGSKA (reference sequence). V gave up 2 bases and J gave up 5 bases; unmatched junction bases: 4.

This chain uses TRBV7-2 with TRBJ2-5; 8 bases agree with TRBD2. CDR1 is SGHTA and CDR2 is FQGNSA in the germline V gene. The length of the CDR3 is 13 residues. V lost 7 bases to trimming and J lost 7 bases; unmatched junction nucleotides: 8. CDR3 loop: CASTFREGGTQYF. Here the CDR3 DNA reads TGTGCCAGCACCTTCCGGGAGGGGGGGACCCAGTACTTC.

V and J are TRBV10-2 and TRBJ2-5; D not certain. CDR3 length: 14 residues. CDR1 is WSHSY, CDR2 SAAADI, per germline. V gave up 6 bases and J gave up 0 bases, with 11 bases separating them. Written as DNA, the CDR3 is TGCGCCAGCAGGGTGAGGTCGGACCAAGAGACCCAGTACTTC. Its translation is CASRVRSDQETQYF.